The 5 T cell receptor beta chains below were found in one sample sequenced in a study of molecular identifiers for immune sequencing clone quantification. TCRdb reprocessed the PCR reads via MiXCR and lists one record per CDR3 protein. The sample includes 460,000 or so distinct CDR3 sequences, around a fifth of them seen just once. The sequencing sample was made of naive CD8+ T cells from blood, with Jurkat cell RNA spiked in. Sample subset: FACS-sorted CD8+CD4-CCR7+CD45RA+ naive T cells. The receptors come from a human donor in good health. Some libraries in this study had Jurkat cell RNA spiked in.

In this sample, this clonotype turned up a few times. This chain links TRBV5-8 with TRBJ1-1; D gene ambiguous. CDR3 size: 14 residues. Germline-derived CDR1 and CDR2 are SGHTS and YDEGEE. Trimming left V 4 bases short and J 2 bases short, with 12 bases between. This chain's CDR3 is CASSQKAVNTEAFF. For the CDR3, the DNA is TGTGCCAGCAGCCAGAAAGCGGTAAACACTGAAGCTTTCTTT. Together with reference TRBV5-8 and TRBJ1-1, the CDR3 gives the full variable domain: EAGVTQSPTHLIKTRGQQATLRCSPISGHTSVYWYQQALGLGLQFLLWYDEGEERNRGNFPPRFSGRQFPNYSSELNVNALELEDSALYLCASSQKAVNTEAFFGQGTRLTVV.

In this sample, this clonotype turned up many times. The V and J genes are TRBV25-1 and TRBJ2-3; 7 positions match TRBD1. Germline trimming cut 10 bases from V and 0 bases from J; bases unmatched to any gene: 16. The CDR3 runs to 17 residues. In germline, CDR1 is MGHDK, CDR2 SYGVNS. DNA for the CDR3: TGTGCCACCGACCCTTCCTCGACAGGGATAAGCACAGATACGCAGTATTTT. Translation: CATDPSSTGISTDTQYF.

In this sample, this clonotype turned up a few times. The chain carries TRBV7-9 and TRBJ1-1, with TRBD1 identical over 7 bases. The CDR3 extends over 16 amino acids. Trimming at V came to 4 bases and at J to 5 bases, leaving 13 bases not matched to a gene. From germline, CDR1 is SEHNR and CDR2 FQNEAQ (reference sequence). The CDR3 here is CASSSPRQGILTEAFF. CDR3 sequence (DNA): TGTGCCAGCAGCTCCCCAAGACAGGGTATTTTGACTGAAGCTTTCTTT.

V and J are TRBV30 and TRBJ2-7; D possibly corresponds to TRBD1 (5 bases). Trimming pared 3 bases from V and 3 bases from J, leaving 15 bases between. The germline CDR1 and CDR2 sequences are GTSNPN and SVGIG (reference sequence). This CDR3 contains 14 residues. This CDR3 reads CAWSELWGNYEQYF. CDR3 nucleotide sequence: TGTGCCTGGAGCGAACTATGGGGCAACTACGAGCAGTACTTC.

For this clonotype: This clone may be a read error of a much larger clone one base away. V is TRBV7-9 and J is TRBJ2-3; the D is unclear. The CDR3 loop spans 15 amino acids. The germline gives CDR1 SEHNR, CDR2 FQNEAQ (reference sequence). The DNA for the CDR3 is TGTGCCGGCAGCTTAGAGCACGCTAGCACAGATACGCAGTATTTT. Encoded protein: CAGSLEHASTDTQYF.